These 22 T cell receptor beta chains were sequenced from one sample in a study (dated by TCRdb to the mid-2010s). Receptor amplification or capture employed 5' RACE. Sequencing was carried out with an Illumina MiSeq. TCRdb trimmed public reads at Q25 via fastp, called clones via MiXCR and kept in-frame beta chains. When rows share a CDR3 protein, they turn into one entry using the most common DNA and genes. Counted in this sample were roughly 52,000 distinct CDR3 sequences; 15% to 20% of them appeared once. Of the sample, around 2% falls within the top ten clones. Sequencing was performed on naive CD4+ T cells sorted from blood. The cell subset or site label here, explained by the study, means: naive CD4+ T cells, CD4+CD45RA+CD25-. These receptors all stem from a female donor with breast cancer.

This clonotype has at least ten counts. This rearrangement joins TRBV28 to TRBJ1-2, with a weak D call TRBD1 (5 bases). This CDR3 contains 14 residues. Trimming cost V 6 bases and J 0 bases, with 11 bases left between them. Germline values: CDR1 MDHEN, CDR2 SYDVKM. CDR3 loop: CASSLGGSNYGYTF. The CDR3 DNA reads as TGTGCCAGCAGCCTGGGGGGATCTAACTATGGCTACACCTTC.

This clonotype was counted at least ten times. The rearrangement joins TRBV6-6 to TRBJ1-5; the D is unclear. CDR3 length: 15 amino acids. Trimming left V 6 bases short and J 2 bases short, with 14 bases between. Germline lookup yields CDR1 MNHNY and CDR2 SVGAGI (reference sequence). DNA of the CDR3: TGTGCCAGCAGACTGGACCCTACAGGCAATCAGCCCCAGCATTTT. Translation gives CASRLDPTGNQPQHF.

The chain employs TRBV5-1 and TRBJ2-1; no definite D call. Germline CDR1 is SGHRS and CDR2 is YFSETQ. The V end was cut by 3 bases, the J end by 8 bases, with 6 bases between. The CDR3 has 11 amino acids. The CDR3 here is CASSSFDEQFF. The CDR3 DNA sequence: TGCGCCAGCAGCTCCTTCGATGAGCAGTTCTTC. The whole variable domain, filled in from reference TRBV5-1 and TRBJ2-1, reads KAGVTQTPRYLIKTRGQQVTLSCSPISGHRSVSWYQQTPGQGLQFLFEYFSETQRNKGNFPGRFSGRQFSNSRSEMNVSTLELGDSALYLCASSSFDEQFFGPGTRLTVL.

Only a few counts were recorded for this clonotype. The chain couples TRBV12-3 or TRBV12-4 to TRBJ1-1; tentative D call: TRBD1 (6 bases). The CDR3 totals 16 residues. V was pared by 3 bases and J by 1 base, with 15 bases between. CDR3 DNA: TGTGCCAGCAGTTTGGCGTGGGGGCTGGAGAACACTGAAGCTTTCTTT. Translated, it gives CASSLAWGLENTEAFF.

This clonotype was counted many times. The chain recombines TRBV5-1 with TRBJ2-5, with 12 bases aligning to TRBD2. Trimming removed 4 bases from V and 5 bases from J; junction bases left unmatched: 9. The CDR3 length is 16 residues. CDR1 is SGHRS, CDR2 YFSETQ, per germline. Written as DNA, the CDR3 is TGCGCCAGCAGCCCCCTAGCGGGAGGGCCTAGGGAGACCCAGTACTTC. Translation: CASSPLAGGPRETQYF. Looking up the rest from reference TRBV5-1 and TRBJ2-5 gives the full variable domain: KAGVTQTPRYLIKTRGQQVTLSCSPISGHRSVSWYQQTPGQGLQFLFEYFSETQRNKGNFPGRFSGRQFSNSRSEMNVSTLELGDSALYLCASSPLAGGPRETQYFGPGTRLLVL.

This clonotype was counted at least ten times. The rearrangement links TRBV5-1 to TRBJ2-6; 7 nucleotides align to TRBD1. Germline V gives CDR1 SGHRS, CDR2 YFSETQ. The CDR3 length is 19 residues. J gave up 0 bases and V 1 base, and 10 bases lay outside the gene matches. CDR3 DNA sequence: TGCGCCAGCAGCTTGTTATCGGGACAGTCTCCCTCTGGGGCCAACGTCCTGACTTTC. This translates into CASSLLSGQSPSGANVLTF. Full variable domain (remainder filled in from reference TRBV5-1 and TRBJ2-6): KAGVTQTPRYLIKTRGQQVTLSCSPISGHRSVSWYQQTPGQGLQFLFEYFSETQRNKGNFPGRFSGRQFSNSRSEMNVSTLELGDSALYLCASSLLSGQSPSGANVLTFGAGSRLTVL.

This clonotype was found many times. The V call is TRBV4-1, the J call TRBJ1-2; TRBD1 might be the D (5 bases). The V and J ends lost 7 bases and 4 bases respectively, with 16 bases between them. The CDR3 runs 14 residues. Looked up from germline, CDR1 is MGHRA and CDR2 is YSYEKL. CDR3 bases: TGCGCCAGCATCGACATCGGCAGGGCCTATGGCTACACCTTC. It translates to CASIDIGRAYGYTF.

Turning to this clonotype: A much larger clone lies one base from this, so it may be a read error. The chain uses TRBV2 and TRBJ2-3; TRBD2 is a possible D gene (6 bases). The CDR3 contains 16 residues. Germline V gene data show CDR1 as SNHLY and CDR2 as FYNNEI. CDR3 loop: CASRVEGIPSTDTQCF. As DNA, the CDR3 is TGTGCCAGCAGGGTGGAGGGGATACCTAGCACAGATACGCAGTGTTTT.

This clonotype has only a few counts. The CDR3 DNA follows: TGCGCCAGCAGCTTGGCAGGGACAGGGAACACCGGGGAGCTGTTTTTT. Its protein product is CASSLAGTGNTGELFF. The chain joins TRBV5-1 to TRBJ2-2, with TRBD1 matching 8 bases. This CDR3 is 16 amino acids long. Germline V gene sequence: CDR1 SGHRS, CDR2 YFSETQ. V shed 0 bases and J 1 base; nucleotides not matched to a gene: 2.

This chain joins TRBV20-1 and TRBJ2-6; possible D gene TRBD2, 6 bases. Germline-derived CDR1 and CDR2 are DFQATT and SNEGSKA (reference sequence). The CDR3 is made up of 15 amino acids. The V end was cut by 0 bases, the J end by 2 bases, with 8 bases between. Written as DNA, the CDR3 is TGCAGTGCTAGAGATTCGGGGGCTGGGGCCAACGTCCTGACTTTC. This codes for CSARDSGAGANVLTF.

This clonotype was seen repeatedly, ten times or more. Here the CDR3 DNA reads TGTGCCAGCAGCCAAGATGTTTTCCGTGAGCAGTTCTTC. Amino acids: CASSQDVFREQFF. This chain joins TRBV4-2 and TRBJ2-1; D gene unclear. Germline values: CDR1 LGHNA, CDR2 YNFKEQ. V shed 0 bases and J shed 9 bases, with 9 bases lying between them. CDR3 size: 13 residues.

This clonotype was detected only once. Given a much more abundant clone one base away, this may be a read error. V is TRBV25-1 and J is TRBJ1-1; a possible D gene is TRBD1 (5 bases). Germline V lookup: CDR1 MGHDK, CDR2 SYGVNS. The CDR3 spans 13 residues. The DNA of the CDR3 is TGTGCCGCCGTACCCGTAAGAGAGGGACCAGCTTCCTTT. It is translated as CAAVPVREGPASF.

The table lists this clonotype with a few counts. The chain is built from TRBV5-1 and TRBJ2-2; 7 nucleotides agree with TRBD1. The trim removed 2 bases at V and 1 base at J, leaving 5 bases unmatched. The CDR3 has 16 amino acids. Germline V gene sequence: CDR1 SGHRS, CDR2 YFSETQ. CDR3: CASSLETGWNTGELFF. The CDR3, as DNA: TGCGCCAGCAGCTTAGAGACAGGGTGGAACACCGGGGAGCTGTTTTTT.

The J gene is TRBJ2-1, the V gene TRBV5-1; D is unresolved. The CDR3 is 13 amino acids. Germline V CDR1 and CDR2: SGHRS, YFSETQ. V lost 1 base and J 9 bases, leaving 11 bases between the germline ends. CDR3 nucleotide sequence: TGCGCCAGCAGCTTGTCCCGGGTGGGTGAGCAGTTCTTC. It codes for CASSLSRVGEQFF.

This clonotype was detected only a few times. The V call is TRBV12-3 or TRBV12-4, the J call TRBJ2-7; 12 nucleotides align to TRBD1. V dropped 6 bases and J dropped 2; count of bases not matched to a gene: 5. The length of the CDR3 is 15 residues. CDR3 residues: CASRLRDRGPYEQYF. CDR3 nucleotide sequence: TGTGCCAGCAGGCTCCGGGACAGGGGGCCCTACGAGCAGTACTTC.

This sequence joins TRBV20-1 and TRBJ2-2, with 10 nucleotides matching TRBD2. Germline CDR1 reads DFQATT; CDR2 reads SNEGSKA (reference sequence). This CDR3 spans 16 amino acids. Trimming cost V 1 base and J 4 bases; bases outside gene matches: 6. CDR3 DNA sequence: TGCAGTGCTAGAGTATCAGCTAGCGGGAGCACCGGGGAGCTGTTTTTT. Residues: CSARVSASGSTGELFF.

V usage is TRBV20-1 and J usage is TRBJ2-3; D ambiguous. This CDR3 is 14 amino acids long. V was shortened by 0 bases and J by 0 bases, with 7 bases between the two germline ends. Germline CDR1 DFQATT, CDR2 SNEGSKA (reference sequence). CDR3 DNA sequence: TGCAGTGCTAGAGATGCCGCGAGCACAGATACGCAGTATTTT. Protein: CSARDAASTDTQYF.

This clonotype was counted a few times. J is TRBJ2-5 and V is TRBV5-1; D not certain. From germline, CDR1 is SGHRS and CDR2 YFSETQ. The V end lost 6 bases, the J end lost 2 bases, and 14 bases lay between the germline ends. The CDR3 contains 14 residues. For the CDR3, the DNA is TGCGCCAGCAACACGGGTGGCAGTCAAGAGACCCAGTACTTC. It specifies CASNTGGSQETQYF.

A few counts support this clonotype. The chain employs TRBV5-1 and TRBJ2-7, with 7 positions matching TRBD2. The CDR3 contains 14 residues. Germline V gene lookup returns CDR1 SGHRS and CDR2 YFSETQ. V lost 3 bases to trimming and J lost 6 bases; unmatched junction nucleotides: 9. The CDR3 spells CASSWEGRDGEQYF. The CDR3 DNA sequence: TGCGCCAGCAGCTGGGAGGGCAGGGACGGCGAGCAGTACTTC.

The genes are TRBV1 and TRBJ2-3. TRBV1 is annotated as a pseudogene. The CDR3 extends over 15 amino acids. The CDR3 spells CTSSHPCTTTDTQYF. The CDR3 coding sequence is TGCACTAGCAGCCATCCCTGTACCACCACAGATACGCAGTATTTT.

In this sample, this clonotype turned up a few times. The chain carries TRBV2 and TRBJ1-4, with TRBD1 matching over 12 bases. This CDR3 contains 18 residues. Unmatched junction bases numbered 16, after V lost 6 bases and J lost 8 bases. Germline V lookup: CDR1 SNHLY, CDR2 FYNNEI. The CDR3 is CASREGQGANGRGEKLFF. The CDR3 bases are TGTGCCAGCAGAGAGGGACAGGGGGCCAATGGTCGTGGAGAAAAACTGTTTTTT.

The chain uses TRBV6-5 and TRBJ2-2; no reliable D call. The V gene lost 6 bases and the J gene lost 3 bases, with 11 bases spanning the gap. Germline V gives CDR1 MNHEY, CDR2 SVGAGI. The CDR3 loop spans 14 amino acids. CDR3 in DNA: TGTGCCAGCAGAAGGACCGGCGACACCGGGGAGCTGTTTTTT. Translating it yields CASRRTGDTGELFF.